Here is one T cell receptor (beta chain) with its context. Libraries were prepared by immunoSEQ multiplex PCR; TCRdb keeps only in-frame clonotypes and omits some of them. Here the sample spans some 15,000 clones, about 95% being singletons. The CDR3 is made up of 17 amino acids. The V gene lost 7 bases and the J gene lost 4 bases, with 28 bases spanning the gap. The V gene's germline CDR1 is GTSNPN and CDR2 SVGIG (reference sequence). The sample comes from a study of a mutant IDH1 vaccine in newly diagnosed glioma. Time point denoted: baseline, week 1 (first vaccination visit). Treatment reported: pre-vaccination baseline after standard-of-care therapy.

The chain carries TRBV30 and TRBJ1-2, with D perhaps matching TRBD1 (6 bases). This clonotype was obtained from a woman between 18 and 29 years old with glioma. Some clones in this sample may be carry-over from other donors' samples. The sample in question was peripheral blood mononuclear cells (PBMCs), obtained from a glioma patient treated with radiotherapy, temozolomide or both. CDR3 coding DNA: TGTGCCTCAAAATATCCGATCAGGGGCCAACTACGCTATGGCTACACCTTC. Translating gives CASKYPIRGQLRYGYTF. The full variable domain, completed using reference TRBV30 and TRBJ1-2, is SQTIHQWPATLVQPVGSPLSLECTVEGTSNPNLYWYRQAAGRGLQLLFYSVGIGQISSEVPQNLSASRPQDRQFILSSKKLLLSDSGFYLCASKYPIRGQLRYGYTFGSGTRLTVV.